This entry features one TCR beta chain sequence. The V gene's germline CDR1 is MNHEY and CDR2 SMNVEV (reference sequence). CDR3 length: 15 amino acids. Trimming shortened V by 3 bases and J by 1 base, and 12 bases separated the two germline ends. The record originates from a study of response to subunit inactivated influenza vaccine. TCRdb analysed the RT-PCR reads with MiXCR anew, one entry per CDR3 protein. The sample includes more than 450,000 distinct CDR3 sequences, roughly 12% of them seen just once. The same data also went into a second study, on T cells expressing NK-cell markers. That report adds: cDNA encoding TCR beta was synthesized via 5'RACE template switching incorporating UMIs.

The sequence was obtained from a man aged 50-60 years who received an inactivated influenza vaccine. V usage is TRBV27 and J usage is TRBJ1-1, with a tentative D call TRBD1 (5 bases). Sequenced material: PBMCs from blood, taken on the day of vaccination. This CDR3 is CASSFYSTGNTEAFF. The DNA for the CDR3 is TGTGCCAGCAGTTTTTACTCCACAGGGAACACTGAAGCTTTCTTT.